This T cell receptor (beta chain) was captured by sequencing in a study of CD8+CD57+ T cells in acquired aplastic anemia listed by TCRdb under 2018. About the full investigation: On average, sorted CD4+ and CD8+ cells yielded 3.2 ug of extracted DNA, with a range of about 0.18 to 30 ug. CD8+CD57+ expansion was defined as a frequency above the mean frequency observed in healthy subjects. What the research found in general, with its limitations: Although 25 to 30 CD8+ CDR3 sequences were shared by patients and controls, these sequences appeared highly expressed in patients and within the immunodominant clones of patients. No significant difference in CD8+ Simpson's diversity was found between patients and healthy controls (P=0.060).

Expansion of CD8+CD57+ cells had been shown by flow cytometry in the patients chosen for sequencing. Severe acquired aplastic anemia was diagnosed in all patients according to International Study of Aplastic Anemia and Agranulocytosis and Camitta criteria. No patient had received any therapy when blood was sampled. TCR repertoires of sorted CD4+ and CD8+ blood T cells from severe aplastic anemia patients and healthy subjects were deep-sequenced in the study. In the USA, patient enrollment took place under clinicaltrials.gov protocols 00001620, 01623167, 00001397, 00071045, 00081523 and 00961064. Ficoll-Paque density gradient centrifugation was used to isolate peripheral blood mononuclear cells. CD4+ and CD8+ T cells were sorted by FACS or magnetic beads before DNA extraction. The CDR3 has 14 amino acids, counting the end cysteine and phenylalanine. The kept DNA is CDR3 alone, 42 bases in frame from the first base. V is reduced by 6 bases and J by 1 base, leaving a spacing of 9 bases between them. CDR1 is given as LNHDA and CDR2 as SQIVND, both from the germline V gene (reference sequence).

Genomic DNA was used as template for profiling of TCR beta VDJ combinations and CDR3 sequences. An Illumina HiSeq 2000 was used for TCR repertoire sequencing. Per the source publication's procedure: Repertoire assessment relied on Simpson's diversity index, CDR3 size and DJ length profiles, and TRBV/TRBJ rearrangement plots. Whichever DNA sequence was most abundant in the deep sequencing data was defined as the immunodominant clone. CDR3 amino acid sequences were screened for sharing across subjects and compared with published repertoires and the VDJdb database. TCRdb trimmed the raw reads at Q25, called clones with MiXCR and kept productive beta chains. Each record represents a unique CDR3 protein, reported with the most common genes and DNA among its rows. TCRdb, not the authors, supplied the V and J calls. Here the sample has 95,000 to 150,000 distinct CDR3 sequences; about 43% occur a single time. Of the sample, over 2% falls within the top ten clones.

This clonotype was recorded many times. The antigen this receptor binds is unknown. No much larger clone is present one base from it, and per-base qualities are unavailable. Sequencing was done on a sample of sorted CD4+, CD8+, or CD8+CD57+ T cells (not recorded which) from PBMCs. This sequence uses TRBV19 and TRBJ1-4, with the D gene not clear enough to name. This receptor was obtained from a human donor with aplastic anemia. The nucleotide sequence is given as TGTGCCAGTAGCGACCCTGGAACTAATGAAAAACTGTTTTTT. This gives the protein CASSDPGTNEKLFF.